A selection of T cell receptor beta chains follows, all from one sample in a study of tumor-infiltrating lymphocytes in primary liver carcinoma. MiXCR, applied by TCRdb to the multiplex PCR reads, yields one record per CDR3 protein. The table has about 300,000 distinct CDR3 sequences, 60% to 80% seen once; the top ten hold around 9.5%. Material: peripheral blood. These TCRs come from a man between 35 and 55 years old with primary liver carcinoma and hepatitis B virus infection. Both conserved end residues are part of each CDR3. A D gene is named only where the DNA matches it firmly. Where a row states a size, it is once, few, many or the class of an expanded clone; other rows omit it.

clone_size j_call v_call d_call cdr3_aa cdr3_nt
NA TRBJ1-2 TRBV6-1 NA CASIDGGGDYGYTF TGTGCCAGCATTGATGGGGGAGGGGACTATGGCTACACCTTC
many TRBJ1-1 TRBV29-1 NA CSANNGVTEAFF TGCAGCGCGAACAACGGGGTGACTGAAGCTTTCTTT
many TRBJ2-2 TRBV29-1 TRBD2 CSVERLGGSTGELFF TGCAGCGTTGAACGGCTGGGGGGGAGTACCGGGGAGCTGTTTTTT
NA TRBJ2-7 TRBV5-1 NA CASRLGDVNCEQYF TGCGCCAGCAGATTGGGAGACGTAAACTGCGAGCAGTACTTC
NA TRBJ2-1 TRBV24-1 TRBD1 CTTSGQGVRNEQFF TGTACCACCAGTGGTCAGGGGGTGAGGAATGAGCAGTTCTTC
NA TRBJ1-2 TRBV5-6 NA CASSSQQQGGYDYTF TGTGCCAGCAGCTCGCAACAACAGGGCGGCTATGACTACACCTTC
NA TRBJ1-6 TRBV6-1 NA CANSLEWNSPLHF TGTGCTAACAGCTTAGAGTGGAATTCACCCCTCCACTTT
NA TRBJ2-5 TRBV12-3/TRBV12-4 TRBD1 CACSHRGETQYF TGTGCCTGCAGTCACAGGGGAGAGACCCAATACTTC
NA TRBJ1-2 TRBV6-6 NA CASSDSSARGHTF TGTGCCAGCAGTGACAGTTCGGCCCGCGGTCACACCTTC
many TRBJ2-1 TRBV4-2 NA CASSQDLSGTYNEQFF TGTGCCAGCAGCCAAGATCTCAGCGGTACCTACAATGAGCAGTTCTTC
NA TRBJ2-2 TRBV6-1 NA CASEGLLVASRANGELFF TGTGCCAGCGAAGGACTATTAGTCGCCTCGCGGGCCAACGGGGAGCTGTTTTTT
NA TRBJ2-3 TRBV5-6 NA CASSRSQDQPQYF TGTGCCAGCAGCAGGTCCCAGGATCAGCCCCAGTATTTT
few TRBJ2-7 TRBV28 TRBD2 CASSLIAGATYEQYF TGTGCCAGCAGTCTTATAGCGGGAGCGACCTACGAGCAGTACTTC
NA TRBJ2-3 TRBV28 TRBD2 CASSSSGMSDTQYF TGTGCCAGCAGCTCAAGCGGGATGTCAGATACGCAGTATTTT
many TRBJ2-1 TRBV28 NA CASSLKVVQFF TGTGCCAGCAGTTTAAAAGTGGTGCAGTTCTTC
few TRBJ2-7 TRBV5-4 NA CASSLDSIQSTEQYF TGTGCCAGCAGCTTGGATTCCATCCAGTCTACCGAGCAGTACTTC
many TRBJ2-7 TRBV29-1 TRBD2 CSTTSGSFHEQYF TGCAGCACGACTAGCGGGAGTTTCCACGAGCAGTACTTC
once TRBJ2-7 TRBV6-2/TRBV6-3 NA CASSRSERASYEQYF TGTGCCAGCAGCCGCAGCGAGAGGGCCTCATACGAACAGTACTTC
few TRBJ1-4 TRBV12-3/TRBV12-4 NA CASSRKGATNEKLFF TGTGCCAGCAGCAGAAAGGGGGCAACTAATGAAAAACTGTTTTTT
NA TRBJ2-1 TRBV19 NA CACSIFGEQFF TGTGCCTGTAGTATCTTCGGTGAGCAGTTCTTC
many TRBJ2-1 TRBV4-3 NA CASSQDALVIFGSSYNEQFF TGCGCCAGCAGCCAAGATGCACTAGTGATCTTTGGGAGCTCCTACAATGAGCAGTTCTTC
once TRBJ2-7 TRBV28 TRBD2 CASSLIGAGDPYEQHF TGTGCCAGCAGTTTGATAGGGGCGGGAGATCCCTACGAGCAGCACTTC
many TRBJ1-5 TRBV6-2/TRBV6-3 NA CASRSGLWQPQHF TGTGCCAGCAGAAGTGGACTTTGGCAGCCCCAGCATTTT